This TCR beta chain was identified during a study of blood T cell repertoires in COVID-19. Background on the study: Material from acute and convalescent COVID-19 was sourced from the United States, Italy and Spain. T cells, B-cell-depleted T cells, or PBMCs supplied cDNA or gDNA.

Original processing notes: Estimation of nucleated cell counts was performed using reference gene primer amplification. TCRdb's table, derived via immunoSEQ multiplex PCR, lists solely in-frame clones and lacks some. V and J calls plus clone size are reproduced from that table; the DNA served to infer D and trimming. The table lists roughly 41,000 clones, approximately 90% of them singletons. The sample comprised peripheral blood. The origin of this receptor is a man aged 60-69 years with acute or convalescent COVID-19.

This chain's CDR3 is CASSLDQGVIGYTF. Written as DNA, the CDR3 is TGCGCCAGCAGCTTGGATCAGGGGGTAATTGGCTACACCTTC. The chain couples TRBV5-1 to TRBJ1-2; 7 nucleotides match TRBD1. V shed 0 bases, J shed 7 bases, and the junction held 6 bases outside the gene matches. Germline V lookup: CDR1 SGHRS, CDR2 YFSETQ. The CDR3 totals 14 residues.